This T cell receptor beta chain was sequenced for a study of blood T cell repertoires in COVID-19. Study as a whole: Material from acute and convalescent COVID-19 was sourced from the United States, Italy and Spain. In each case, the material was cDNA or gDNA derived from T cells, B-cell-depleted T cells, or PBMCs.

V was clipped by 0 bases and J by 3 bases, with 15 bases between them. CDR1 is SGDLS and CDR2 is YYNGEE in the germline V gene. The CDR3 length is 16 residues. In the original workflow: Quantification of nucleated cells was approximated via reference gene primer amplification. Clones were sequenced by immunoSEQ multiplex PCR, and TCRdb holds only the in-frame ones, with some missing. V and J calls and clone size are copied from that table; D and trimming were computed from the DNA. The sample holds approximately 33,000 clones, roughly 86% seen once. The rearrangement joins TRBV9 to TRBJ1-1; tentative D call: TRBD1 (6 bases). The sequencing input was peripheral blood. The clonotype comes from a man aged 55 to 70 with COVID-19, enrolled during active disease. The CDR3 DNA reads as TGTGCCAGCAGCGTAGCTCAGGGGCTGGGGGACACTGAAGCTTTCTTT. This sequence encodes CASSVAQGLGDTEAFF. Together with reference TRBV9 and TRBJ1-1, the CDR3 gives the full variable domain: DSGVTQTPKHLITATGQRVTLRCSPRSGDLSVYWYQQSLDQGLQFLIQYYNGEERAKGNILERFSAQQFPDLHSELNLSSLELGDSALYFCASSVAQGLGDTEAFFGQGTRLTVV.